The rows below give T cell receptor beta chains drawn from one sample of a study of blood T cell repertoires in COVID-19. Data came from immunoSEQ multiplex PCR; TCRdb stores just in-frame clones and leaves some out. The profile shows about 260,000 clones, about 87% of them singletons. Material for sequencing was peripheral blood. Receptor source: a woman between 40 and 55 years old who had recovered from COVID-19. Each CDR3 is given with its conserved first and last residue. D genes are given only for firm matches. Rows may omit the clone size; those that give it use once, few, many or a size class.

V gene,clone size,D gene,J gene,CDR3 DNA,CDR3 protein
TRBV5-1,once,TRBD1,TRBJ2-5,TGCGCCAGCAAGCGGACAGGTGAATTGGAGACCCAGTACTTC,CASKRTGELETQYF
TRBV5-1,.,.,TRBJ2-6,TGCGCCAGCAGCTTGGGTGCAGGGGACAACTCTGGGGCCAACGTCCTGACTTTC,CASSLGAGDNSGANVLTF
TRBV27,.,TRBD1,TRBJ2-5,TGTGCCAGTGGGGACAGAGAAGAGACCCAGTACTTC,CASGDREETQYF
TRBV30,once,.,TRBJ2-7,TGTGCCTGGAGTGCGCAGGGTTACGAGCAGTACTTC,CAWSAQGYEQYF
TRBV20-1,.,TRBD2,TRBJ2-5,TGCAGTGCAAGTCCATTAGCGGGGCAAGAGACCCAGTACTTC,CSASPLAGQETQYF
TRBV30,.,TRBD1,TRBJ2-3,TGTGCCTGGGATACAGGGGGCGGCACAGATACGCAGTATTTT,CAWDTGGGTDTQYF
TRBV29-1,.,TRBD1,TRBJ2-6,TGCAGCGTTGAAACAGGGGACCCCTCTGGGGCCAACGTCCTGACTTTC,CSVETGDPSGANVLTF
TRBV29-1,.,TRBD1,TRBJ1-1,TGCAGCGTTGACCCCGGGACAGGGGAATTCACAGCTTTCTTT,CSVDPGTGEFTAFF
TRBV9,.,.,TRBJ2-3,TGTGCCAGCAGCGTTCAGTGGGGGGCAGATACGCAGTATTTT,CASSVQWGADTQYF
TRBV9,.,.,TRBJ1-2,TGTGCCAGCAGCGTAACTCCGAGTGCCAACTATGGCTACACCTTC,CASSVTPSANYGYTF
TRBV13,.,.,TRBJ2-6,TGTGCCAGCAGCTTAGGCCGCCCCCGGGGCTCTGGGGCCAACGTCCTGACTTTC,CASSLGRPRGSGANVLTF
TRBV12-3/TRBV12-4,.,TRBD1,TRBJ2-7,TGTGCCAGCAGCCTGGGGGACAGGATTATCTTC,CASSLGDRIIF
TRBV11-2,once,TRBD1,TRBJ1-4,TGTGCCAGCAGCTACCACAGGGGTAATGAAAAACTGTTTTTT,CASSYHRGNEKLFF
TRBV6-4,.,.,TRBJ1-5,TGTGCCAGCAGTGGGGAGGCCGATCAGCCCCAGCATTTT,CASSGEADQPQHF
TRBV5-4,.,.,TRBJ1-2,TGTGCCAGCAGCTTGGCCTGGTCGAAATCAGACTACACCTTC,CASSLAWSKSDYTF
TRBV7-2,.,.,TRBJ2-7,TGTGCCAGCAGCTTCTACCACGAGCAGTACTTC,CASSFYHEQYF
TRBV12-5,.,.,TRBJ2-3,TGTGCTAGTGGTTGGTCAATATGGGGGGGCCAAGCAGATACGCAGTATTTT,CASGWSIWGGQADTQYF
TRBV10-3,.,.,TRBJ2-7,TGTGCCATCAGTGAGAACGGCGGTTCCTACGAGCAGTACTTC,CAISENGGSYEQYF
TRBV18,.,.,TRBJ1-2,TGTGCCAGCTCGCCTGCTTATTCAGGTCACGCTCCCCTTGGCTACACCTTC,CASSPAYSGHAPLGYTF
TRBV5-1,.,TRBD1,TRBJ1-4,TGCGCCAGCAGCCCAAGGACAGGGGTTAATGAAAAACTGTTTTTT,CASSPRTGVNEKLFF
TRBV10-2,.,TRBD2,TRBJ2-5,TGCGCCAGCAGTGATGGGACTAGCGGGGTCCAAGAGACCCAGTACTTC,CASSDGTSGVQETQYF
TRBV19,.,TRBD1,TRBJ2-2,TGTGCCAGTAGTTACAGGGGGGCGTACACCGGGGAGCTGTTTTTT,CASSYRGAYTGELFF
TRBV6-6,.,TRBD2,TRBJ2-4,TGTGCCAGCAGTACCACTGCGGGGGGAAACATTCAGTACTTC,CASSTTAGGNIQYF
TRBV6-5,few,.,TRBJ2-7,TGTGCCAGCAGTTATGTAGCAGGGAACGAGCAGTACTTC,CASSYVAGNEQYF
TRBV10-3,.,TRBD2,TRBJ2-5,TGTGCCATCAAAGGACTAGCATGGGAGACCCAGTACTTC,CAIKGLAWETQYF
TRBV2,.,TRBD1,TRBJ1-2,TGTGCCAGCACCAGGACAGGGGGTGAGGGCTACACCTTC,CASTRTGGEGYTF
TRBV6-5,.,.,TRBJ1-5,TGTGCCAGCAGTTACTCGTGGGCTAGCAATCAGCCCCAGCATTTT,CASSYSWASNQPQHF
TRBV30,.,TRBD1,TRBJ1-1,TGTGCCTGGACCGGACAGGGTCAAGAAGCTTTCTTT,CAWTGQGQEAFF
TRBV27,.,.,TRBJ2-7,TGTGCCAGCAGTTTTCCCGGGAACGAGCAGTACTTC,CASSFPGNEQYF
TRBV6-2/TRBV6-3,.,.,TRBJ1-1,TGTGCCAGCAGTTACGAGTGGAGTGGTTACACTGAAGCTTTCTTT,CASSYEWSGYTEAFF
TRBV19,.,.,TRBJ2-5,TGTGCCAGTACCCTCGGGCGGGGGCACCAAGAGACCCAGTACTTC,CASTLGRGHQETQYF
TRBV6-5,.,.,TRBJ2-3,TGTGCCAGCAGTTACTCGCGAGCAGATACGCAGTATTTT,CASSYSRADTQYF
TRBV21-1,.,.,TRBJ2-3,TGTGCCAGCAGCAAACTGGGGACTAGCACAGATACGCAGTATTTT,CASSKLGTSTDTQYF
TRBV5-4,few,.,TRBJ1-4,TGTGCCAGCAGCCGGGACTCAATTCGAGAAAAACTGTTTTTT,CASSRDSIREKLFF
TRBV7-2,.,.,TRBJ2-1,TGTGCCAGCAGCTTAGACCGACTAGGTGAGCAGTTCTTC,CASSLDRLGEQFF
TRBV6-1,.,.,TRBJ2-7,TGTGCCAGCAGTGAGGCTAGCTACGAGCAGTACTTC,CASSEASYEQYF
TRBV19,.,.,TRBJ2-1,TGTGCCAGTAGCATAATAGGGCGGGCGAATCGAGACAATGAGCAGTTCTTC,CASSIIGRANRDNEQFF
TRBV7-2,once,.,TRBJ1-2,TGTGCCAGCAGCCCACGACAGCCTCTAGACACCGGCTACACCTTC,CASSPRQPLDTGYTF
TRBV19,.,.,TRBJ2-3,TGTGCCAGTAGCCATCTTCAGGGCACAGATACGCAGTATTTT,CASSHLQGTDTQYF
TRBV29-1,.,TRBD1,TRBJ1-2,TGCAGCGTTCCGCGGACAGGGGTAAACTATGGCTACACCTTC,CSVPRTGVNYGYTF
TRBV5-8,.,TRBD2,TRBJ2-3,TGTGCCAGCAGGACCCGGGGGGGCCGGAGAGATACGCAGTATTTT,CASRTRGGRRDTQYF
TRBV27,many,TRBD2,TRBJ2-1,TGTGCCAGCAGGCGCGGGGGGGTTAACAATGAGCAGTTCTTC,CASRRGGVNNEQFF
TRBV10-2,.,TRBD2,TRBJ2-1,TGCGCCAGCAGAGGCCGAAGCGGGGGGATGAGTGAGCAGTTCTTC,CASRGRSGGMSEQFF
TRBV10-2,.,TRBD1,TRBJ2-3,TGCGCCAGCAGCGACAGGGGGCGGACAGATACGCAGTATTTT,CASSDRGRTDTQYF
TRBV7-9,.,TRBD1,TRBJ2-7,TGTGCCAGCAGCCCAGGAAGGGACAGGATGAACGAGCAGTACTTC,CASSPGRDRMNEQYF
TRBV9,.,.,TRBJ1-1,TGTGCCAGCAGCGTAGCATCAAAAATGAACACTGAAGCTTTCTTT,CASSVASKMNTEAFF
TRBV7-9,once,TRBD2,TRBJ2-3,TGTGCCAGCAGCCATCTAGCGGGGGGGCCCGGGACAGATACGCAGTATTTT,CASSHLAGGPGTDTQYF
TRBV4-1,.,TRBD2,TRBJ2-4,TGCGCCAGCAGCCAGAATAGCGGGGCCTACAAAAACATTCAGTACTTC,CASSQNSGAYKNIQYF
TRBV30,.,.,TRBJ1-1,TGTGCCTGGAGTACACAGGCCTACACTGAAGCTTTCTTT,CAWSTQAYTEAFF
TRBV7-9,.,TRBD1,TRBJ1-5,TGTGCCAGCAGCGGACAGGGGCGGGGGCAGCCCCAGCATTTT,CASSGQGRGQPQHF
TRBV9,.,TRBD2,TRBJ2-2,TGTGCCAGCAGCCCCAGGACTAGCGGGTCAAACACCGGGGAGCTGTTTTTT,CASSPRTSGSNTGELFF
TRBV7-2,.,TRBD1,TRBJ1-4,TGTGCCAGCAGCTTAAACAGGGGAGGTGATGAAAAACTGTTTTTT,CASSLNRGGDEKLFF
TRBV15,.,.,TRBJ2-7,TGTGCCACCAGCAGAGATCCGGGTACCTACGAGCAGTACTTC,CATSRDPGTYEQYF
TRBV19,.,.,TRBJ2-3,TGTGCCAGTAGTTTCCAATCGGGGATTGGAGATACGCAGTATTTT,CASSFQSGIGDTQYF